Presented here are 28 T cell receptor beta chains from one specimen sequenced in a study of beta chain features in type 1 diabetes. Overall study findings and caveats: Among all four CD4+ subsets, Type 1 diabetes patients had TCRB CDR3s that were moderately but significantly shorter.

The study reverse transcribed the entire isolated RNA, so it sequenced expressed TCRB transcripts. Using immunoSEQ multiplex PCR, the repertoire was profiled, and TCRdb retains in-frame clones only, with some absent. The sample lists about 340,000 clones, about 13% occurring once. What these receptors recognize is not known. Sequenced material: naive CD4+ T cells from blood. All receptors come from a woman between 18 and 29 years old with type 1 diabetes.

This clone has only a few counts. The chain has TRBV28 and TRBJ2-3; D is unresolved. The CDR3 is made up of 13 amino acids. V lost 3 bases, J lost 4 bases, and 8 bases lay in between. Germline CDR1 reads MDHEN; CDR2 reads SYDVKM. The CDR3 DNA sequence: TGTGCCAGCAGTTTTGGCGGCGCAGATACGCAGTATTTT. Its translation: CASSFGGADTQYF.

The V and J genes are TRBV4-3 and TRBJ1-2; possible D gene TRBD1, 5 bases. Looked up from germline, CDR1 is LGHNA and CDR2 is YSLEER. This CDR3 spans 14 amino acids. The V end was cut by 1 base, the J end by 7 bases, with 13 bases between. CDR3 nucleotide sequence: TGCGCCAGCAGCCAAGCTGTGCAGGGCCTTGGCTACACCTTC. Amino acid sequence: CASSQAVQGLGYTF.

This clone was found a few times. J is TRBJ2-7 and V is TRBV6-5; 11 bases agree with TRBD2. With 0 bases clipped from V and 4 bases from J, the junction kept 2 bases outside the gene matches. The length of the CDR3 is 15 residues. Germline loops: CDR1 MNHEY, CDR2 SVGAGI. The CDR3 loop reads CASSYSLAGGYEQYF. In DNA form, the CDR3 reads TGTGCCAGCAGTTACTCGCTAGCGGGAGGTTACGAGCAGTACTTC.

This clone was seen a handful of times. This chain uses TRBV29-1 with TRBJ2-7, with D uncertain. The CDR3 runs 13 residues. V was cut by 2 bases and J by 6 bases, with 14 bases left in between. The germline gives CDR1 SQVTM, CDR2 ANQGSEA. The CDR3 reads CSVERDIGIEQYF. The CDR3 region has the DNA TGCAGCGTTGAACGCGACATTGGTATCGAGCAGTACTTC.

This clone was counted only a few times. This chain uses TRBV7-2 with TRBJ2-5; 9 bases fit TRBD1. Germline V CDR1 and CDR2: SGHTA, FQGNSA. The trim removed 1 base at V and 10 bases at J, leaving 16 bases unmatched. The CDR3 is 17 amino acids. CDR3 loop: CASSLGAGTGSLGGQYF. CDR3 nucleotides: TGTGCCAGCAGCTTAGGGGCGGGGACAGGGAGCCTTGGAGGCCAGTACTTC.

V usage is TRBV30 and J usage is TRBJ1-1; D remains unclear. Trimming removed 2 bases at V and 6 bases at J, with 19 bases between. Germline CDR1 GTSNPN, CDR2 SVGIG (reference sequence). The CDR3 is made up of 15 amino acids. The CDR3 region has the DNA TGTGCCTGGAGTTCCCCCGGGGAGGGATACGCTGAAGCTTTCTTT. Translation gives CAWSSPGEGYAEAFF.

This clone was counted only a few times. The CDR3 sequence is CASSVGLAGGPRETQYF. CDR3 coding DNA: TGTGCCAGTAGTGTGGGACTAGCGGGAGGCCCACGGGAGACCCAGTACTTC. The genes are TRBV19 and TRBJ2-5, with 15 bases matching TRBD2. The junction had 9 bases not matched to a gene; V was cut back by 5 bases and J by 5 bases. The V gene's germline CDR1 is LNHDA and CDR2 SQIVND (reference sequence). The CDR3 is made up of 17 amino acids.

This clone has only a few counts. The V and J genes are TRBV9 and TRBJ2-7; D remains ambiguous. CDR1 is SGDLS, CDR2 YYNGEE, per germline. The CDR3 is made up of 15 amino acids. Trimming took 5 bases from V and 1 from J, leaving 16 bases between them. CDR3 nucleotide sequence: TGTGCCAGCAGTACGGCATGGGCGCCGTCCTACGAGCAGTACTTC. Amino acids: CASSTAWAPSYEQYF.

Only a few counts were recorded for this clone. J is TRBJ2-5 and V is TRBV10-2; 10 bases map to TRBD2. Germline V gene lookup returns CDR1 WSHSY and CDR2 SAAADI. This CDR3 has 14 amino acids. The ends lost 6 bases at V and 5 bases at J; junction bases unmatched: 6. CDR3 DNA: TGCGCCAGCAGAATTAGCGGGGGGAGGGAGACCCAGTACTTC. It translates to CASRISGGRETQYF.

This clone was observed a few times. The sample carries other DNA sequences with the same CDR3. This sequence joins TRBV9 and TRBJ2-7, with TRBD2 identical over 11 bases. Trimming took 2 bases from V and 3 from J; bases not matched to a gene: 1. The CDR3 has 14 amino acids. The germline gives CDR1 SGDLS, CDR2 YYNGEE. The CDR3 here is CASSVGTSGYEQYF. The CDR3, as DNA: TGTGCCAGCAGCGTTGGGACTAGCGGCTACGAGCAGTACTTC.

This clone was recorded a few times. The chain uses TRBV10-3 and TRBJ2-1; TRBD2 might be the D (6 bases). Germline V gives CDR1 ENHRY, CDR2 SYGVKD. Trimming shortened V by 4 bases and J by 0 bases, and 10 bases separated the two germline ends. There are 15 residues in the CDR3. The CDR3 spells CAISGSGSSYNEQFF. The CDR3 region has the DNA TGTGCCATCAGTGGTTCCGGGAGCTCCTACAATGAGCAGTTCTTC.

The rearrangement uses TRBV28 and TRBJ1-2, with D possibly TRBD1 on 5 matching bases. With 3 bases removed from V and 0 bases from J, the gap between germline ends came to 11 bases. Germline values: CDR1 MDHEN, CDR2 SYDVKM. This CDR3 is 15 amino acids long. This CDR3 is CASSFGGNPNYGYTF. The CDR3, as DNA: TGTGCCAGCAGTTTTGGGGGGAATCCTAACTATGGCTACACCTTC.

This chain uses TRBV27 with TRBJ2-7, with D uncertain. V was trimmed by 6 bases and J by 4 bases, leaving 19 bases between them. This CDR3 comprises 15 residues. Per germline, CDR1 MNHEY and CDR2 SMNVEV (reference sequence). The DNA of the CDR3 is TGTGCCAGCAGCTCCCCGAATAGTCTCCGATACGAGCAGTACTTC. Protein product: CASSSPNSLRYEQYF.

CDR3 amino acids: CASSLEAGWMETQYF. CDR3 in DNA: TGCGCCAGCAGCTTGGAGGCAGGTTGGATGGAGACCCAGTACTTC. The chain links TRBV5-1 to TRBJ2-5; D is uncertain. V was clipped by 0 bases and J by 5 bases, with 14 bases between them. The CDR3 spans 15 residues. Germline V gene lookup returns CDR1 SGHRS and CDR2 YFSETQ. The complete variable domain, with remaining parts taken from reference TRBV5-1 and TRBJ2-5, reads KAGVTQTPRYLIKTRGQQVTLSCSPISGHRSVSWYQQTPGQGLQFLFEYFSETQRNKGNFPGRFSGRQFSNSRSEMNVSTLELGDSALYLCASSLEAGWMETQYFGPGTRLLVL.

The J gene is TRBJ1-1, the V gene TRBV18, with 9 positions matching TRBD1. Germline V gives CDR1 KGHSH, CDR2 LQKENI. Trimming cost V 4 bases and J 0 bases; bases outside gene matches: 6. The CDR3 consists of 16 residues. The CDR3 sequence: CASSQGTGTMNTEAFF. In nucleotides, the CDR3 is TGTGCCAGCTCACAGGGGACAGGGACCATGAACACTGAAGCTTTCTTT.

This clone was found a few times. This chain joins TRBV28 and TRBJ2-7, with 8 bases identical to TRBD2. The CDR3 spans 14 residues. Germline CDR1 is MDHEN and CDR2 is SYDVKM. V gave up 9 bases and J gave up 7 bases; unmatched junction bases: 14. The CDR3 loop reads CASSPGGREREQYF. DNA for the CDR3: TGTGCCAGTTCCCCGGGGGGGCGGGAGAGGGAGCAGTACTTC. Full variable domain (rest looked up from reference TRBV28 and TRBJ2-7): DVKVTQSSRYLVKRTGEKVFLECVQDMDHENMFWYRQDPGLGLRLIYFSYDVKMKEKGDIPEGYSVSREKKERFSLILESASTNQTSMYLCASSPGGREREQYFGPGTRLTVT.

This clone was seen more than once but under ten times. The chain carries TRBV7-9 and TRBJ2-3; 7 bases map to TRBD1. Trimming cost V 1 base and J 7 bases; bases outside gene matches: 2. In germline, CDR1 is SEHNR, CDR2 FQNEAQ (reference sequence). The CDR3 totals 13 residues. In DNA, the CDR3 is TGTGCCAGCAGCTTAGTACAGGGGAATACGCAGTATTTT. This gives the protein CASSLVQGNTQYF.

The sample holds a few counts of this clone. Here the CDR3 reads CASSRTGGGTEAFF. The DNA for the CDR3 is TGTGCCAGCAGTCGGACAGGGGGAGGGACTGAAGCTTTCTTT. The chain combines TRBV5-6 with TRBJ1-1, with 10 nucleotides matching TRBD1. This CDR3 comprises 14 residues. V was pared by 5 bases and J by 5 bases, with 6 bases of the junction left unmatched. Germline assignment: CDR1 SGHDT and CDR2 YYEEEE.

This chain's CDR3 is CASSLVGGQGTQYF. CDR3 DNA sequence: TGTGCCAGCAGCTTAGTAGGCGGTCAGGGTACGCAGTATTTT. The rearrangement joins TRBV7-2 to TRBJ2-3, with D possibly being TRBD1 (5 bases). This CDR3 is 14 amino acids long. Germline CDR1 reads SGHTA; CDR2 reads FQGNSA. Trimming took off 1 base at V and 8 bases at J, with 13 bases between the two ends.

V gene TRBV28 combines with J gene TRBJ2-7; 8 bases are a match to TRBD2. The CDR3 length is 14 residues. The J segment lost 0 bases and the V segment lost 8 bases, leaving 6 bases of the junction unmatched. The germline gives CDR1 MDHEN, CDR2 SYDVKM. This chain's CDR3 is CASAAGGSSYEQYV. The DNA for the CDR3 is TGTGCCAGCGCTGCGGGAGGAAGCTCCTACGAGCAGTACGTC.

This chain links TRBV18 with TRBJ2-7; a possible D gene is TRBD1 (6 bases). In germline, CDR1 is KGHSH, CDR2 LQKENI. The V end was cut by 3 bases, the J end by 3 bases, with 12 bases between. The CDR3 has 14 amino acids. The CDR3 sequence: CASSPGQLLYEQYV. DNA for the CDR3: TGTGCCAGCTCACCGGGACAACTTCTCTACGAGCAGTACGTC.

This clone was observed a few times. The chain recombines TRBV7-3 with TRBJ2-1, with TRBD2 identical over 8 bases. V shed 4 bases, J shed 7 bases, and the junction held 9 bases outside the gene matches. Germline loops: CDR1 SGHTA, CDR2 FQGTGA. The CDR3 length is 15 residues. This CDR3 reads CASSSRGGGRNEQFF. The CDR3 nucleotides are TGTGCCAGCAGCTCCCGGGGGGGCGGGAGGAATGAGCAGTTCTTC.

The V gene is TRBV11-2, the J gene TRBJ2-2; D unclear. The CDR3 consists of 14 residues. Trimming took off 1 base at V and 4 bases at J, with 7 bases between the two ends. Germline V gene sequence: CDR1 SGHAT, CDR2 FQNNGV. CDR3 DNA sequence: TGTGCCAGCAGCTTAGTAGCCGGCACCGGGGAGCTGTTTTTT. Protein product: CASSLVAGTGELFF.

This clone was seen more than once but under ten times. The chain combines TRBV27 with TRBJ2-3; TRBD2 might be the D (6 bases). Per the germline V gene, CDR1 is MNHEY and CDR2 is SMNVEV (reference sequence). The CDR3 runs 15 residues. V was clipped by 6 bases and J by 1 base, with 14 bases between them. CDR3: CASRSAPGGTDTQYF. The CDR3 bases are TGTGCCAGCAGGTCGGCCCCGGGGGGCACAGATACGCAGTATTTT.

This clone was seen more than once but under ten times. CDR3 region: CASSPIGLAVPEDTQYF. CDR3 coding DNA: TGCGCCAGCAGTCCGATAGGACTAGCGGTGCCCGAGGATACGCAGTATTTT. The chain is built from TRBV4-1 and TRBJ2-3; 10 nucleotides align to TRBD2. V lost 6 bases to trimming and J lost 6 bases; unmatched junction nucleotides: 15. Germline CDR1 reads MGHRA; CDR2 reads YSYEKL. The CDR3 extends over 17 amino acids.

V gene TRBV5-1 combines with J gene TRBJ2-5; D unresolved. The CDR3 has 12 residues. V lost 0 bases, J lost 6 bases, and 6 bases lay in between. Germline lookup yields CDR1 SGHRS and CDR2 YFSETQ. CDR3 loop: CASSLARKTQYF. In DNA form, the CDR3 reads TGCGCCAGCAGCTTGGCCAGGAAGACCCAGTACTTC.

The chain is built from TRBV4-1 and TRBJ2-5; no reliable D call. The V gene lost 1 base and the J gene lost 5 bases, with 8 bases spanning the gap. Germline CDR1 is MGHRA and CDR2 is YSYEKL. There are 13 residues in the CDR3. Written as DNA, the CDR3 is TGCGCCAGCAGCCAAGCAACCGGGGAGACCCAGTACTTC. Residues: CASSQATGETQYF.

This clone was observed a handful of times. The CDR3 DNA reads as TGTGCCAGCAGCCAATATCCGACGGGAGCAACCAAGCAGTTCTTC. Translation gives CASSQYPTGATKQFF. V is TRBV7-2 and J is TRBJ2-1; D possibly corresponds to TRBD2 (6 bases). The CDR3 is 15 residues long. CDR1 SGHTA and CDR2 FQGNSA come from the germline V gene. Trimming stripped 5 bases from V and 11 bases from J, with 22 bases between.